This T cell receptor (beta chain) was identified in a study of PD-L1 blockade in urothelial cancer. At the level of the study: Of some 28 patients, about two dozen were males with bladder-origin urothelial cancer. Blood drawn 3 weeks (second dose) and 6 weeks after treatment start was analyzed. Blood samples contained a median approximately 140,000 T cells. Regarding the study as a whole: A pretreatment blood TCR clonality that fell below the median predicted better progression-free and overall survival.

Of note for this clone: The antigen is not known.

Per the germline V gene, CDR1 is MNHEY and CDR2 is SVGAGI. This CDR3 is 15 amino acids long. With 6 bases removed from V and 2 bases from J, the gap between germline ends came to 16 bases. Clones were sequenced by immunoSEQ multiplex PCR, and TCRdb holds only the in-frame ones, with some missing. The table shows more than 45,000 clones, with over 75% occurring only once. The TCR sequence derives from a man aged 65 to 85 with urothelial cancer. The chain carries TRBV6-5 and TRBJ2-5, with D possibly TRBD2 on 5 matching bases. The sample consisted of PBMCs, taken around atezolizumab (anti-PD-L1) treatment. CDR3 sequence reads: CASSQRLPAQETQYF. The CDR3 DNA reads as TGTGCCAGCAGCCAGCGGTTACCGGCACAAGAGACCCAGTACTTC.